Following are 16 T cell receptor beta chains from one sample sequenced in a study of T cells in Graves' hyperthyroidism and ophthalmopathy. RNA transcripts gave rise to amplified TCR beta CDR3 regions. The study used the HTBI primer set for a first-round RT-PCR of the TCR CDR3. From the multiplex PCR reads, TCRdb called clonotypes with MiXCR, one entry per CDR3 protein. The sample contains approximately 380,000 distinct CDR3 sequences, approximately 19% of which appear only once. Sequencing used blood. These receptor sequences come from a woman aged 18 to 35 with Graves' hyperthyroidism.

Details on this clonotype: Because the CDR3 is missing its conserved closing phenylalanine or tryptophan, this is likely a read error. The chain couples TRBV6-1 to TRBJ1-2, with TRBD1 identical over 7 bases. V lost 6 bases, J lost 8 bases, and 9 bases stayed unmatched. Germline CDR1 reads MNHNS; CDR2 reads SASEGT. The CDR3 length is 13 residues. The CDR3 bases are TGTGCCAGCAGCTCCCGACAGGGACGGGGCTACACCTAC. Translated, it gives CASSSRQGRGYTY.

There are many counts of this clonotype. This rearrangement joins TRBV4-1 to TRBJ2-7, with D perhaps being TRBD1 or TRBD2 (5 bases each). The CDR3 sequence is 16 residues long. Trimming cost V 1 base and J 0 bases, with 13 bases left between them. In germline, CDR1 is MGHRA, CDR2 YSYEKL. The CDR3: CASSQGGGRSSYEQYF. The CDR3 DNA sequence: TGCGCCAGCAGCCAAGGTGGGGGTCGGAGCTCCTACGAGCAGTACTTC.

This clonotype showed up many times. This chain joins TRBV28 and TRBJ2-2; unclear D gene. CDR3 length: 13 amino acids. CDR1 MDHEN and CDR2 SYDVKM come from the germline V gene. V gave up 6 bases and J gave up 2 bases, with 7 bases separating them. CDR3 residues: CASRISNTGELFF. In DNA, the CDR3 is TGTGCCAGCAGGATTTCCAACACCGGGGAGCTGTTTTTT.

Note on this clonotype: The CDR3 does not end in the conserved phenylalanine or tryptophan, so this is likely a read error. This chain connects TRBV11-2 to TRBJ1-2, with D uncertain. Trimming stripped 5 bases from V and 8 bases from J, with 21 bases between. The CDR3 is made up of 15 amino acids. CDR1 SGHAT and CDR2 FQNNGV come from the germline V gene. The CDR3 nucleotides are TGTGCCAGCAGCCCCCCGGGCGGGCCCTACGGAGGCTACACCGTC. This sequence encodes CASSPPGGPYGGYTV.

The chain is built from TRBV4-1 and TRBJ2-7; D is perhaps TRBD1 or TRBD2 (7 bases each). The germline V gene has CDR1 MGHRA and CDR2 YSYEKL. V was shortened by 4 bases and J by 3 bases, with 16 bases between the two germline ends. This CDR3 has 15 amino acids. The CDR3: CASSRPQGGNYEQYF. DNA for the CDR3: TGCGCCAGCAGCCGGCCTCAGGGGGGGAACTACGAGCAGTACTTC.

The V and J genes are TRBV12-3 or TRBV12-4 and TRBJ1-1; D not certain. The CDR3 extends over 13 amino acids. Trimming removed 6 bases at V and 4 bases at J, with 12 bases between. The CDR3 protein is CASSPEWGTEAFF. DNA of the CDR3: TGTGCCAGCAGCCCTGAGTGGGGCACTGAAGCTTTCTTT.

In its sample, this clonotype was seen many times. The genes are TRBV19 and TRBJ1-1, with D perhaps TRBD1 (6 bases). Trimming stripped 8 bases from V and 3 bases from J, with 16 bases between. The CDR3 sequence is 14 residues long. Germline CDR1 is LNHDA and CDR2 is SQIVND (reference sequence). As DNA, the CDR3 is TGTGCCAGTTTTAAAACAGGGAGGGACACTGAAGCTTTCTTT. It yields the protein CASFKTGRDTEAFF. Filled out from reference TRBV19 and TRBJ1-1, the complete variable domain reads DGGITQSPKYLFRKEGQNVTLSCEQNLNHDAMYWYRQDPGQGLRLIYYSQIVNDFQKGDIAEGYSVSREKKESFPLTVTSAQKNPTAFYLCASFKTGRDTEAFFGQGTRLTVV.

This sequence joins TRBV20-1 and TRBJ2-2; a weak D match, TRBD2 (6 bases). Between the trimmed V and J ends, which lost 1 base and 6 bases, there was a span of 15 bases. This CDR3 comprises 15 residues. Germline V gives CDR1 DFQATT, CDR2 SNEGSKA (reference sequence). As DNA, the CDR3 is TGCAGTGCTAGAGTTAGGAGGGATTCTGCCGGGGAGCTGTTTTTT. It is translated as CSARVRRDSAGELFF.

This clonotype was recorded at least ten times. The J gene is TRBJ1-5, the V gene TRBV2, with D perhaps TRBD1 (6 bases). CDR1 SNHLY and CDR2 FYNNEI come from the germline V gene. The germline V and J ends were trimmed by 6 bases and 4 bases, with 13 bases remaining between them. CDR3 length: 14 residues. The CDR3 here is CASRGGGRNQPQHF. As DNA, the CDR3 is TGTGCCAGCAGGGGGGGCGGTAGAAATCAGCCCCAGCATTTT.

This clonotype was seen many times. The V call is TRBV10-3, the J call TRBJ1-5; 7 bases are a match to TRBD1. Germline values: CDR1 ENHRY, CDR2 SYGVKD. The CDR3 extends over 13 amino acids. The V gene end was trimmed by 10 bases and the J gene end by 4 bases; junction bases not matched to a gene: 7. Here the CDR3 reads CATGQQGNQPQHF. The CDR3, as DNA: TGTGCCACCGGGCAACAGGGGAATCAGCCCCAGCATTTT.

Points on this clonotype: A single base separates this from a much larger clone, so it may be a read error. The chain uses TRBV28 and TRBJ2-4; weak D call: TRBD1 (7 bases). The CDR3 covers 17 residues. Germline CDR1 MDHEN, CDR2 SYDVKM. The CDR3 loop is CASSYPRGVGAKNIKYF. The CDR3 DNA reads as TGTGCCAGCAGTTACCCCAGGGGGGTGGGCGCCAAAAACATTAAGTACTTC.

This clonotype was seen ten or more times. The chain carries TRBV2 and TRBJ2-7, with D possibly being TRBD2 (5 bases). CDR3 length: 14 amino acids. In germline, CDR1 is SNHLY, CDR2 FYNNEI. Deletions cut 4 bases from V and 1 base from J, with 11 bases between. As DNA, the CDR3 is TGTGCCAGCAGTGGAGGGTCAGGATCCTACGAGCAGTACTTC. Amino acids: CASSGGSGSYEQYF.

This rearrangement joins TRBV27 to TRBJ2-7, with D possibly being TRBD1 (5 bases). Germline values: CDR1 MNHEY, CDR2 SMNVEV (reference sequence). V dropped 3 bases and J dropped 3 bases, with 12 bases sitting between them. The CDR3 runs to 14 residues. The CDR3 nucleotides read TGTGCCAGCAGTTTGACCCAGGGCCACTACGAGCAGTACTTC. Its translation is CASSLTQGHYEQYF.

The sample holds many counts of this clonotype. The CDR3 loop reads CASSSRGRTEAFF. The CDR3 DNA follows: TGTGCCAGCAGCTCCAGGGGTCGGACTGAAGCTTTCTTT. The chain carries TRBV7-9 and TRBJ1-1, with D possibly being TRBD1 (6 bases). CDR1 is SEHNR and CDR2 is FQNEAQ in the germline V gene (reference sequence). Trimming shortened V by 4 bases and J by 5 bases, and 11 bases separated the two germline ends. CDR3 length: 13 residues.

The sample holds many counts of this clonotype. The chain is built from TRBV10-3 and TRBJ2-7; 8 nucleotides match TRBD1. CDR3 length: 15 amino acids. The J segment lost 2 bases and the V segment lost 8 bases, leaving 11 bases of the junction unmatched. Germline CDR1 ENHRY, CDR2 SYGVKD. For the CDR3, the DNA is TGTGCCATCCAGAGGGGGCAGGGGGCGACCTACGAGCAGTACTTC. Its protein product is CAIQRGQGATYEQYF.

The chain combines TRBV6-4 with TRBJ2-4, with TRBD2 matching over 11 bases. Germline CDR1 MRHNA, CDR2 SNTAGT. The CDR3 loop spans 16 amino acids. The ends lost 10 bases at V and 0 bases at J; junction bases unmatched: 8. The CDR3 loop is CATVTGTSGAKNIQYF. The CDR3 DNA reads TGTGCCACCGTTACCGGGACTAGCGGAGCCAAAAACATTCAGTACTTC.